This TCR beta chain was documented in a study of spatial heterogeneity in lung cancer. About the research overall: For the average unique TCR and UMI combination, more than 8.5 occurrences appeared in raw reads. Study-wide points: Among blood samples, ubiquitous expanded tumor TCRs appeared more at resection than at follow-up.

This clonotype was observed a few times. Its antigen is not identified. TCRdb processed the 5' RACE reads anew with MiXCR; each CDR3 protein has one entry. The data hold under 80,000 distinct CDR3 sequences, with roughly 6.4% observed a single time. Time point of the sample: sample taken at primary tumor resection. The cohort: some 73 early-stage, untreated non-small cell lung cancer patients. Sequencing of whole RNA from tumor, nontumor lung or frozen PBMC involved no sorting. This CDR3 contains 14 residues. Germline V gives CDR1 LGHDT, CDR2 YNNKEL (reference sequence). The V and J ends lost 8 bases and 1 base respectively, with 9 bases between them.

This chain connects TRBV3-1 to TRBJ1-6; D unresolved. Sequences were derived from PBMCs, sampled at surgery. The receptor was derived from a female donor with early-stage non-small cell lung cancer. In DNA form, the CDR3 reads TGTGCCAGCCGAGACGTTTCCTATAATTCACCCCTCCACTTT. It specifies CASRDVSYNSPLHF.